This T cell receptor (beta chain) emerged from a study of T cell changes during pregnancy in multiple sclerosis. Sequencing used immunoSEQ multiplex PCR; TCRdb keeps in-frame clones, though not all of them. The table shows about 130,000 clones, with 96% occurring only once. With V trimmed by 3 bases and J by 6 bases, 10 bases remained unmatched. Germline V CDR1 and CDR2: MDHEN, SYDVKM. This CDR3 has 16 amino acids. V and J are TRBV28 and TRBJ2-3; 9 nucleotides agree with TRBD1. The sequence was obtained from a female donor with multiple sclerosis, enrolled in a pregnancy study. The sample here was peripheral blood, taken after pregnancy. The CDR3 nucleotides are TGTGCCAGCAGTTTGTTCCGGACAGGGGAGGGGGATACGCAGTATTTT. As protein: CASSLFRTGEGDTQYF.